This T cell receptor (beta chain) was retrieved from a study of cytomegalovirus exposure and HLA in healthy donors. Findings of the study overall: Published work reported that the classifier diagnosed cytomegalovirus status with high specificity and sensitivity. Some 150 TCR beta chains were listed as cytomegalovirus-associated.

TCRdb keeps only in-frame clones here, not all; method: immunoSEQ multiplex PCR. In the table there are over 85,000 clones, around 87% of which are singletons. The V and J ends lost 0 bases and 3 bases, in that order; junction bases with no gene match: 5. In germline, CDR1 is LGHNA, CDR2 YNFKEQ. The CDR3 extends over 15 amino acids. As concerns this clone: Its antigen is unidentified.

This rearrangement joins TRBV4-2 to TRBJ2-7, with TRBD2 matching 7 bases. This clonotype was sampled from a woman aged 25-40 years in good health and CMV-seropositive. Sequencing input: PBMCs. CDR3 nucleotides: TGTGCCAGCAGCCAAGATCGAGGGAGGGTCTACGAGCAGTACTTC. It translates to CASSQDRGRVYEQYF.